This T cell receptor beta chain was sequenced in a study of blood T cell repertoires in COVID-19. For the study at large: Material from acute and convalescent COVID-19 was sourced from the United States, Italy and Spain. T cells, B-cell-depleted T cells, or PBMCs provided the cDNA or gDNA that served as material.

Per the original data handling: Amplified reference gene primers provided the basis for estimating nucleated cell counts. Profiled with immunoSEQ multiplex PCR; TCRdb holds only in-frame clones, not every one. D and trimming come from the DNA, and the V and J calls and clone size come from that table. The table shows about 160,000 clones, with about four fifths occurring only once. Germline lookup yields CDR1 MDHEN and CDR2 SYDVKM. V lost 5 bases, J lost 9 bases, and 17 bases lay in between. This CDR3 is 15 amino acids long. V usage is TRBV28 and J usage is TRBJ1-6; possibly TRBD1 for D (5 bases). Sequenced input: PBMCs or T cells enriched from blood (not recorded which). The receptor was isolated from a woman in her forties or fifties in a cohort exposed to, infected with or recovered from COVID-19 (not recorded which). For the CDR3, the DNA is TGTGCCAGCAGTCCCCGAGGCCGGGGGGGTTCACCCCTCCACTTT. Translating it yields CASSPRGRGGSPLHF.